These T cell receptor beta chains were read from a single sample in a study of PD-1 blockade in classical Hodgkin lymphoma. The method was immunoSEQ multiplex PCR; TCRdb's version includes in-frame clones alone and lacks a portion of them. The sample includes about 15,000 clones, about 83% of them seen just once. Sequences were derived from peripheral blood mononuclear cells (PBMCs), sampled before the second cycle of nivolumab. These receptors originate from a human donor with classical Hodgkin lymphoma. Both conserved end residues are part of each CDR3. D genes are given only for firm matches. Size values are once, few and many counts, or a class for expanded clones, and some rows have none.

d_gene: TRBD2
j_gene: TRBJ2-5
v_gene: TRBV28
abundance: once
CDR3nt: TGTGCCAGCAGTTTAATAGCGGGGATAGAGACCCAGTACTTC
CDR3aa: CASSLIAGIETQYF

d_gene: TRBD1
j_gene: TRBJ1-3
v_gene: TRBV5-4
abundance: -
CDR3nt: TGTGCCAGCAGCCGACCGGGACAGGCAAGAAACACCATATATTTT
CDR3aa: CASSRPGQARNTIYF

d_gene: TRBD1
j_gene: TRBJ1-1
v_gene: TRBV5-1
abundance: -
CDR3nt: TGCGCCAGCAGCTCCGGACAGGGGGGAGGATATTCTGAAGCTTTCTTT
CDR3aa: CASSSGQGGGYSEAFF

d_gene: -
j_gene: TRBJ2-4
v_gene: TRBV19
abundance: -
CDR3nt: TGTGCCAGTAGTATAGGGGCGGCGGGCCTAGCCAAAAACATTCAGTACTTC
CDR3aa: CASSIGAAGLAKNIQYF

d_gene: -
j_gene: TRBJ2-7
v_gene: TRBV14
abundance: -
CDR3nt: TGTGCCAGCAGCCAAGTGTTCGAGCAGTACTTC
CDR3aa: CASSQVFEQYF

d_gene: -
j_gene: TRBJ2-2
v_gene: TRBV7-2
abundance: few
CDR3nt: TGTGCCAGCAGCTTAGCGAACATTGGAACCGGGGAGCTGTTTTTT
CDR3aa: CASSLANIGTGELFF

d_gene: -
j_gene: TRBJ2-7
v_gene: TRBV2
abundance: -
CDR3nt: TGTGCCAGCAGGGCCGGGACGGTCTCCTACGAGCAGTACTTC
CDR3aa: CASRAGTVSYEQYF

d_gene: TRBD2
j_gene: TRBJ2-1
v_gene: TRBV7-9
abundance: -
CDR3nt: TGTGCCAGCAGCTTTCCGGGACTAGCGGGCTACAATGAGCAGTTCTTC
CDR3aa: CASSFPGLAGYNEQFF

d_gene: -
j_gene: TRBJ2-5
v_gene: TRBV5-1
abundance: once
CDR3nt: TGCGCCAGCAGCTTAGACCAAGAGACCCAGTACTTC
CDR3aa: CASSLDQETQYF

d_gene: -
j_gene: TRBJ2-5
v_gene: TRBV2
abundance: -
CDR3nt: TGTGCCAGCAGTGGTACAGGGAGAATCGAGACCCAGTACTTC
CDR3aa: CASSGTGRIETQYF

d_gene: -
j_gene: TRBJ1-2
v_gene: TRBV29-1
abundance: -
CDR3nt: TGCAGCGTTGGGTTGCCGCTAGTCTATGGCTACACCTTC
CDR3aa: CSVGLPLVYGYTF

d_gene: TRBD1
j_gene: TRBJ2-4
v_gene: TRBV5-8
abundance: once
CDR3nt: TGTGCCAGCAGCCGCACCTATCGACAGGGCTGGGGAAACATTCAGTACTTC
CDR3aa: CASSRTYRQGWGNIQYF

d_gene: TRBD2
j_gene: TRBJ2-1
v_gene: TRBV29-1
abundance: -
CDR3nt: TGCAGCGTTGAAGATCCCTCGGGACTAGAAGACTCTTACAATGAGCAGTTCTTC
CDR3aa: CSVEDPSGLEDSYNEQFF

d_gene: TRBD1
j_gene: TRBJ1-5
v_gene: TRBV19
abundance: -
CDR3nt: TGTGCCAGTAATACTGAGACAGGGGCTGGCAATCAGCCCCAGCATTTT
CDR3aa: CASNTETGAGNQPQHF

d_gene: TRBD1
j_gene: TRBJ2-5
v_gene: TRBV18
abundance: -
CDR3nt: TGTGCCAGCTCACCACCGGGACAGGGGTACGGGACCCAGTACTTC
CDR3aa: CASSPPGQGYGTQYF

d_gene: TRBD1
j_gene: TRBJ1-1
v_gene: TRBV4-3
abundance: -
CDR3nt: TGCGCCAGCAGCTCCGGACAGGACTCTTACACTGAAGCTTTCTTT
CDR3aa: CASSSGQDSYTEAFF

d_gene: -
j_gene: TRBJ1-3
v_gene: TRBV9
abundance: -
CDR3nt: TGTGCCAGCAGTACAGGATCCCTCTCTGGAAACACCATATATTTT
CDR3aa: CASSTGSLSGNTIYF

d_gene: TRBD1
j_gene: TRBJ2-2
v_gene: TRBV7-9
abundance: -
CDR3nt: TGTGCCAGCAGCTTAGACGGAAGGGGGACAGGGCGAGCCGGGGAGCTGTTTTTT
CDR3aa: CASSLDGRGTGRAGELFF

d_gene: -
j_gene: TRBJ2-1
v_gene: TRBV4-1
abundance: -
CDR3nt: TGCGCCAGCAGCCAAGCGGGGATGGCGAATGAGCAGTTCTTC
CDR3aa: CASSQAGMANEQFF

d_gene: -
j_gene: TRBJ1-6
v_gene: TRBV5-4
abundance: few
CDR3nt: TGTGCCAGCAGCTTCGGACCTGACAGGTATAATTCACCCCTCCACTTT
CDR3aa: CASSFGPDRYNSPLHF

d_gene: TRBD1
j_gene: TRBJ1-1
v_gene: TRBV5-4
abundance: -
CDR3nt: TGTGCCAGCAGCCGACAGGGGTACCCTGAAGCTTTCTTT
CDR3aa: CASSRQGYPEAFF

d_gene: -
j_gene: TRBJ1-5
v_gene: TRBV15
abundance: -
CDR3nt: TGTGCCACCAGCAGAACCTTAGGAGAAAATCAGCCCCAGCATTTT
CDR3aa: CATSRTLGENQPQHF

d_gene: TRBD1
j_gene: TRBJ2-7
v_gene: TRBV5-1
abundance: -
CDR3nt: TGCGCCAGCAGCGCATACGGCGACAGGGACTACGAGCAGTACTTC
CDR3aa: CASSAYGDRDYEQYF

d_gene: TRBD1
j_gene: TRBJ1-2
v_gene: TRBV28
abundance: -
CDR3nt: TGTGCCAGCAGTCCTACAGGGGCATGGGGCTACACCTTC
CDR3aa: CASSPTGAWGYTF

d_gene: TRBD1
j_gene: TRBJ2-3
v_gene: TRBV10-2
abundance: -
CDR3nt: TGCGCCAGCAGAAAGACAGGGGCCACAGATACGCAGTATTTT
CDR3aa: CASRKTGATDTQYF

d_gene: TRBD1
j_gene: TRBJ2-7
v_gene: TRBV28
abundance: -
CDR3nt: TGTGCCAGCAGTCCGGACAGGGGCCTCTACGAGCAGTACTTC
CDR3aa: CASSPDRGLYEQYF

d_gene: TRBD1
j_gene: TRBJ2-7
v_gene: TRBV9
abundance: -
CDR3nt: TGTGCCAGCAGCGTGACCGGGACAGGGATGGGCGAGCAGTACTTC
CDR3aa: CASSVTGTGMGEQYF

d_gene: -
j_gene: TRBJ1-4
v_gene: TRBV5-3
abundance: -
CDR3nt: TGTGCCAGCAGCTTTATGAATGAAAAACTGTTTTTT
CDR3aa: CASSFMNEKLFF

d_gene: TRBD1
j_gene: TRBJ1-2
v_gene: TRBV2
abundance: -
CDR3nt: TGTGCCAGCAGTGTCCGGACAGGGGGGAACTATGGCTACACCTTC
CDR3aa: CASSVRTGGNYGYTF

d_gene: -
j_gene: TRBJ1-3
v_gene: TRBV7-3
abundance: large
CDR3nt: TGTGCCAGCAGCTTATCCGGGGGTTATGGAAACACCATATATTTT
CDR3aa: CASSLSGGYGNTIYF

d_gene: TRBD1
j_gene: TRBJ2-7
v_gene: TRBV2
abundance: once
CDR3nt: TGTGCCAGCGACAGGGGTAGATCCTACGAGCAGTACTTC
CDR3aa: CASDRGRSYEQYF

d_gene: -
j_gene: TRBJ1-2
v_gene: TRBV5-4
abundance: -
CDR3nt: TGTGCCAGCAGCCTCGAAGCTAACTATGGCTACACCTTC
CDR3aa: CASSLEANYGYTF

d_gene: -
j_gene: TRBJ1-1
v_gene: TRBV5-1
abundance: -
CDR3nt: TGCGCCAGCAGCTTGGAGTATTCTAACACTGAAGCTTTCTTT
CDR3aa: CASSLEYSNTEAFF

d_gene: -
j_gene: TRBJ1-4
v_gene: TRBV5-1
abundance: -
CDR3nt: TGCGCCAGCAGCGGGCGGACACCTGGGAATGAAAAACTGTTTTTT
CDR3aa: CASSGRTPGNEKLFF

d_gene: TRBD1
j_gene: TRBJ2-5
v_gene: TRBV29-1
abundance: -
CDR3nt: TGCAGCGGAACCGGGACAGCCCAAGAGACCCAGTACTTC
CDR3aa: CSGTGTAQETQYF

d_gene: -
j_gene: TRBJ1-1
v_gene: TRBV5-1
abundance: -
CDR3nt: TGCGCCAGCAGCTTGGGGACAGAGAACACTGAAGCTTTCTTT
CDR3aa: CASSLGTENTEAFF

d_gene: -
j_gene: TRBJ2-1
v_gene: TRBV11-3
abundance: -
CDR3nt: TGTGCCAGCAGCTTAGGGCTAAGTAATGAGCAGTTCTTC
CDR3aa: CASSLGLSNEQFF

d_gene: TRBD2
j_gene: TRBJ2-1
v_gene: TRBV27
abundance: -
CDR3nt: TGTGCCAGCAGTTTACATTTCGGGGGGACCAATGAGCAGTTCTTC
CDR3aa: CASSLHFGGTNEQFF

d_gene: -
j_gene: TRBJ1-1
v_gene: TRBV10-3
abundance: -
CDR3nt: TGTGCCATCAGTGATCGAATCGAGGGGGACACTGAAGCTTTCTTT
CDR3aa: CAISDRIEGDTEAFF

d_gene: -
j_gene: TRBJ2-3
v_gene: TRBV6-5
abundance: -
CDR3nt: TGTGCCAGCAGTTACTCAAAGATCTCGGATACGCAGTATTTT
CDR3aa: CASSYSKISDTQYF

d_gene: -
j_gene: TRBJ2-3
v_gene: TRBV27
abundance: -
CDR3nt: TGTGCCAGCAGTTTAAGGAGATTACGCACAGATACGCAGTATTTT
CDR3aa: CASSLRRLRTDTQYF

d_gene: -
j_gene: TRBJ1-5
v_gene: TRBV28
abundance: once
CDR3nt: TGTGCCAGCAGTTTATTTGAGGGGAGCGGCAATCAGCCCCAGCATTTT
CDR3aa: CASSLFEGSGNQPQHF

d_gene: TRBD1
j_gene: TRBJ2-2
v_gene: TRBV14
abundance: -
CDR3nt: TGTGCCAGCAGCCAAGCTCTTTCGGGGACAGGGGCCACCGGGGAGCTGTTTTTT
CDR3aa: CASSQALSGTGATGELFF

d_gene: -
j_gene: TRBJ2-3
v_gene: TRBV18
abundance: -
CDR3nt: TGTGCCAGCTCACAAGCCACAGATACGCAGTATTTT
CDR3aa: CASSQATDTQYF

d_gene: -
j_gene: TRBJ1-5
v_gene: TRBV6-6
abundance: -
CDR3nt: TGTGCCAGCAGTTACGAGAGGGGCGGATGGGGGCATTTT
CDR3aa: CASSYERGGWGHF

d_gene: TRBD2
j_gene: TRBJ2-7
v_gene: TRBV19
abundance: -
CDR3nt: TGTGCCAGTAGTATCGGGGGGACCGTCGGATTCTACGAGCAGTACTTC
CDR3aa: CASSIGGTVGFYEQYF

d_gene: -
j_gene: TRBJ1-4
v_gene: TRBV29-1
abundance: few
CDR3nt: TGCAGCGTTGAACTAGGAACTAATGAAAAACTGTTTTTT
CDR3aa: CSVELGTNEKLFF

d_gene: -
j_gene: TRBJ2-5
v_gene: TRBV5-6
abundance: -
CDR3nt: TGTGCCAGCAGCTTCCAGGACCAAGAGACCCAGTACTTC
CDR3aa: CASSFQDQETQYF

d_gene: -
j_gene: TRBJ1-4
v_gene: TRBV20-1
abundance: few
CDR3nt: TGCAGTGCTAGGGATCAAACAAAACTGTTTTTT
CDR3aa: CSARDQTKLFF

d_gene: TRBD1
j_gene: TRBJ1-1
v_gene: TRBV10-1
abundance: -
CDR3nt: TGCGCCAGCAGTGAGTCGACAGGGTACGCTGAAGCTTTCTTT
CDR3aa: CASSESTGYAEAFF

d_gene: TRBD1
j_gene: TRBJ1-2
v_gene: TRBV19
abundance: -
CDR3nt: TGTGCCAGTATCTCCGGGACAGGAGCTAACTATGGCTACACCTTC
CDR3aa: CASISGTGANYGYTF

d_gene: -
j_gene: TRBJ2-5
v_gene: TRBV7-3
abundance: few
CDR3nt: TGTGCCAGCAGCCTACAGGGTAATGCGGAGACCCAGTACTTC
CDR3aa: CASSLQGNAETQYF